The 17 T cell receptor beta chains presented below share a single source sample, sequenced in a study of Graves' ophthalmopathy and Graves' hyperthyroidism. Amplification of TCR beta CDR3 regions used RNA transcripts. Investigators did first-round RT-PCR with HTBI primers, then second-round multiplex PCR. TCRdb reprocessed the multiplex PCR reads via MiXCR and lists one record per CDR3 protein. The sample yields roughly 700,000 distinct CDR3 sequences, 40% seen once. Sequencing was done on a sample of peripheral blood. These receptors were obtained from an adult man with Graves' ophthalmopathy.

This clonotype was seen once. The chain recombines TRBV10-2 with TRBJ1-1; unclear D gene. V was trimmed by 6 bases and J by 1 base, leaving 18 bases between them. This CDR3 is 16 amino acids long. Germline assignment: CDR1 WSHSY and CDR2 SAAADI. Here the CDR3 reads CASSQGAPWGNTEAFF. CDR3 sequence (DNA): TGCGCCAGCAGCCAAGGCGCCCCCTGGGGGAACACTGAAGCTTTCTTT.

This clonotype showed up just once. Without the conserved terminal phenylalanine or tryptophan, this CDR3 likely stems from a read error. The chain has TRBV12-3 or TRBV12-4 and TRBJ2-7, with D maybe TRBD2 (6 bases). V lost 5 bases to trimming and J lost 0 bases, with 8 bases between them. The CDR3 length is 13 residues. In DNA form, the CDR3 reads TGTGCCAGCAGTCTGACTAGCTCCTACGAGCAGTACCTC. This gives the protein CASSLTSSYEQYL.

Many counts were recorded for this clonotype. This sequence joins TRBV7-9 and TRBJ2-6; D is ambiguous. V shed 5 bases and J shed 0 bases, with 14 bases lying between them. CDR1 is SEHNR, CDR2 FQNEAQ, per germline (reference sequence). CDR3 length equals 17 residues. CDR3 amino acids: CASSPAAVHSGANVLTF. The CDR3 DNA sequence: TGTGCCAGCAGCCCGGCCGCGGTCCACTCTGGGGCCAACGTCCTGACTTTC.

This clonotype came up a few times. In DNA form, the CDR3 reads TGCAGTGCTGATGGGGGAGATGGCAGACAGGGGAGCGAAAAACTGTTTTTT. This gives the protein CSADGGDGRQGSEKLFF. This chain uses TRBV20-1 with TRBJ1-4; 8 nucleotides agree with TRBD1. Trimming removed 5 bases from V and 8 bases from J; junction bases left unmatched: 19. The CDR3 is made up of 17 amino acids. Germline loops: CDR1 DFQATT, CDR2 SNEGSKA (reference sequence).

The genes are TRBV2 and TRBJ2-7; D not resolved. This CDR3 region has 15 residues. V lost 6 bases, J lost 0 bases, and 15 bases lay in between. CDR1 SNHLY and CDR2 FYNNEI come from the germline V gene. The DNA of the CDR3 is TGTGCCAGCAGCTCACAGTCGACAATCTCCTACGAGCAGTACTTC. Protein product: CASSSQSTISYEQYF.

This clonotype has a handful of counts. The genes are TRBV20-1 and TRBJ1-6; TRBD1 agrees at 10 bases. Germline lookup yields CDR1 DFQATT and CDR2 SNEGSKA (reference sequence). J was trimmed by 8 bases and V by 5 bases; bases with no gene match: 9. This CDR3 region has 15 residues. The CDR3 DNA reads as TGCAGTGCTGGCGGAGGACAGGGGGTTCATTCACCCCTCCACTTT. Residues: CSAGGGQGVHSPLHF.

The sample holds many counts of this clonotype. The chain links TRBV12-3 or TRBV12-4 to TRBJ2-5; the match to TRBD1 covers 7 bases. Trimming removed 8 bases from V and 5 bases from J; junction bases left unmatched: 14. The CDR3 has 15 residues. CDR3 residues: CASRADRVGRETQYF. In DNA, the CDR3 is TGTGCCAGCCGCGCCGACAGGGTCGGCAGGGAGACCCAGTACTTC.

This clonotype was observed at least ten times. V usage is TRBV7-9 and J usage is TRBJ2-2, with D hard to call. From germline, CDR1 is SEHNR and CDR2 FQNEAQ (reference sequence). The length of the CDR3 is 12 residues. Trimming removed 7 bases at V and 6 bases at J, with 9 bases between. Written as DNA, the CDR3 is TGTGCCAGCACCCATCCGTCCGGGGAGCTGTTTTTT. Amino acid sequence: CASTHPSGELFF.

The chain is built from TRBV6-1 and TRBJ1-2; no definite D call. Germline values: CDR1 MNHNS, CDR2 SASEGT. The CDR3 is 14 residues long. V was pared by 6 bases and J by 4 bases, with 15 bases between. Here the CDR3 reads CASRTNLFTYGYTF. In nucleotides, the CDR3 is TGTGCCAGCAGGACCAACCTCTTCACCTATGGCTACACCTTC.

Remarks on this clonotype: Being one base from a much bigger clone, this may be a read error. V usage is TRBV10-3 and J usage is TRBJ2-2, with no clear D. The V and J ends lost 2 bases and 4 bases respectively, with 2 bases between them. This CDR3 has 12 residues. The germline gives CDR1 ENHRY, CDR2 SYGVKD. CDR3 nucleotides: TGTGCCATCAGTGAGCTCACCGGGGAGCTGTTTTTT. Protein sequence: CAISELTGELFF.

Many counts were recorded for this clonotype. The CDR3 bases are TGTGCCAGCAATCCGGCTAGCGGTAAAGAGACCCAGTACTTC. This translates into CASNPASGKETQYF. The chain couples TRBV2 to TRBJ2-5, with TRBD2 identical over 7 bases. CDR1 is SNHLY, CDR2 FYNNEI, per germline. The CDR3 is 14 residues long. V was pared by 7 bases and J by 3 bases, with 8 bases of the junction left unmatched. The complete variable domain, with remaining parts taken from reference TRBV2 and TRBJ2-5, reads EPEVTQTPSHQVTQMGQEVILRCVPISNHLYFYWYRQILGQKVEFLVSFYNNEISEKSEIFDDQFSVERPDGSNFTLKIRSTKLEDSAMYFCASNPASGKETQYFGPGTRLLVL.

A word on this clonotype: A much larger clone lies a single base off, so this may be a read error. The DNA of the CDR3 is TGTGCCAGCAGCTTAAGACAATTTGGCACTGAAGCTTTCTTT. This encodes CASSLRQFGTEAFF. The chain has TRBV7-9 and TRBJ1-1; no reliable D call. V was trimmed by 2 bases and J by 4 bases, leaving 11 bases between them. The CDR3 has 14 amino acids. Per germline, CDR1 SEHNR and CDR2 FQNEAQ (reference sequence).

A note on this clonotype: The germline gene is not matched at one end of the junction; a read error may be the cause. V usage is TRBV2 and J usage is TRBJ1-4; 9 nucleotides align to TRBD1. Germline CDR1 SNHLY, CDR2 FYNNEI. This CDR3 spans 16 amino acids. The DNA of the CDR3 is TGTGCCGGCAGTGACGACAGGGGGTACGACCTTGCGAAACTGTTTTTT. Translation: CAGSDDRGYDLAKLFF.

The gene calls are TRBV11-2 and TRBJ2-2; 10 bases map to TRBD2. The CDR3 is made up of 17 amino acids. J gave up 0 bases and V 5 bases, and 6 bases lay outside the gene matches. Germline CDR1 is SGHAT and CDR2 is FQNNGV. As DNA, the CDR3 is TGTGCCAGCAGCCCTCCGGGACTAGCGACGAACACCGGGGAGCTGTTTTTT. Protein sequence: CASSPPGLATNTGELFF. Supplemented by reference TRBV11-2 and TRBJ2-2, the full variable domain reads EAGVAQSPRYKIIEKRQSVAFWCNPISGHATLYWYQQILGQGPKLLIQFQNNGVVDDSQLPKDRFSAERLKGVDSTLKIQPAKLEDSAVYLCASSPPGLATNTGELFFGEGSRLTVL.

This clonotype has only a few counts. The chain is built from TRBV5-4 and TRBJ1-2; no clear D. There are 13 residues in the CDR3. Trimming pared 1 base from V and 8 bases from J, leaving 12 bases between. Per germline, CDR1 SGHNT and CDR2 YYREEE (reference sequence). CDR3 DNA: TGTGCCAGCAGCTTGTCTACCCTTCGAGGCTACACCTTC. Translation: CASSLSTLRGYTF.

This clonotype was observed at least ten times. This chain connects TRBV5-4 to TRBJ1-1, with a weak D call TRBD1 (6 bases). V lost 7 bases to trimming and J lost 1 base, with 11 bases between them. This CDR3 is built from 13 residues. Germline CDR1 reads SGHNT; CDR2 reads YYREEE (reference sequence). CDR3 sequence: CASGKQGNTEAFF. The CDR3 bases are TGTGCCAGCGGTAAACAGGGGAACACTGAAGCTTTCTTT. Variable domain in full (rest from reference TRBV5-4 and TRBJ1-1): ETGVTQSPTHLIKTRGQQVTLRCSSQSGHNTVSWYQQALGQGPQFIFQYYREEENGRGNFPPRFSGLQFPNYSSELNVNALELDDSALYLCASGKQGNTEAFFGQGTRLTVV.

J is TRBJ2-5 and V is TRBV7-6; 13 bases map to TRBD2. Germline CDR1 and CDR2: SGHVS and FNYEAQ. V was pared by 6 bases and J by 9 bases, with 10 bases of the junction left unmatched. The CDR3 is 15 residues long. The CDR3 reads CASSSLAGGLEAQYF. In DNA form, the CDR3 reads TGTGCCAGCAGTTCACTAGCGGGAGGGCTTGAGGCCCAGTACTTC.